This T cell receptor beta chain stems from a study of T cells in Graves' hyperthyroidism and ophthalmopathy. TCR beta CDR3 sequences were amplified from RNA transcripts. The study used the HTBI primer set for a first-round RT-PCR of the TCR CDR3. TCRdb re-called the multiplex PCR reads through MiXCR, storing one row per CDR3 protein. The table shows over 550,000 distinct CDR3 sequences, with over 15% occurring only once. In the case of this clonotype: A single base separates this from a much larger clone, so it may be a read error.

J gave up 12 bases and V 8 bases, and 9 bases lay outside the gene matches. Germline V CDR1 and CDR2: SGHNT, YENEEA. CDR3 length equals 13 residues. The receptor comes from a woman under 30 with Graves' hyperthyroidism. The chain carries TRBV11-3 and TRBJ2-1; TRBD2 matches at 11 bases. The sequenced material came from blood. Written as DNA, the CDR3 is TGTGCCAGCGGCTCCGGACTAGCGGGTAGGCAGTTCTTC. Amino acid sequence: CASGSGLAGRQFF.